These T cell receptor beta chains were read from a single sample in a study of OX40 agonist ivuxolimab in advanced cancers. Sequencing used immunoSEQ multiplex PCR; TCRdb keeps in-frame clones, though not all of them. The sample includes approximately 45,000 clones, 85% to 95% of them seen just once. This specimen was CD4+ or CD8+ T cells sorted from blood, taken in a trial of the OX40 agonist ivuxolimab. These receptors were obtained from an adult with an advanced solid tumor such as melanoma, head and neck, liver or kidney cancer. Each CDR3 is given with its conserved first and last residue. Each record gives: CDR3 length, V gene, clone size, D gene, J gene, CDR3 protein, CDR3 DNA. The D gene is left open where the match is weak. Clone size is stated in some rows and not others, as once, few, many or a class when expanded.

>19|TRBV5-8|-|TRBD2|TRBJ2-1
CASSPTRLLAGPPRYEQFF
TGTGCCAGCAGCCCAACCCGGCTACTAGCGGGGCCTCCGAGATATGAGCAGTTCTTC
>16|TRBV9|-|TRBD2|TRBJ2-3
CASSPGLARGTDTQYF
TGTGCCAGCAGCCCCGGACTAGCGCGGGGCACAGATACGCAGTATTTT
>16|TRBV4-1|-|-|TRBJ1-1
CASSQDSFDENTEAFF
TGCGCCAGCAGCCAAGATTCGTTCGATGAGAACACTGAAGCTTTCTTT
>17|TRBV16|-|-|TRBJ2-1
CASSQSVSSTSYNEQFF
TGTGCCAGCAGCCAATCGGTCAGCTCAACCTCCTACAATGAGCAGTTCTTC
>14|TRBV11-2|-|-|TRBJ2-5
CASSLEQGLETQYF
TGTGCCAGCAGCTTAGAGCAGGGGTTAGAGACCCAGTACTTC
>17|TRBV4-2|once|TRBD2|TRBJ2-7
CASSQDGLAEISYEQYF
TGTGCCAGCAGCCAAGATGGTCTAGCGGAAATCTCCTACGAGCAGTACTTC
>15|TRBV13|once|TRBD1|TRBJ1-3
CASSSPGGSGNTIYF
TGTGCCAGCAGCTCCCCAGGGGGTTCTGGAAACACCATATATTTT
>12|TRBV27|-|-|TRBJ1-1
CASSFGAGEAFF
TGTGCCAGCAGTTTTGGGGCCGGAGAAGCTTTCTTT
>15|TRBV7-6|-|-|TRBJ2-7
CASSLEGGSSYEQYF
TGTGCCAGCAGCTTAGAGGGCGGTAGCTCCTACGAGCAGTACTTC
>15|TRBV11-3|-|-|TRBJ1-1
CASSLEPHEGTEAFF
TGTGCCAGCAGCTTAGAGCCCCATGAAGGGACTGAAGCTTTCTTT
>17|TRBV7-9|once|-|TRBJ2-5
CASSLTVVLEAQETQYF
TGTGCCAGCAGCCTAACGGTCGTGTTGGAAGCCCAAGAGACCCAGTACTTC